These 3 T cell receptor beta chains were all obtained from the same sample, sequenced in a study of regulatory T cells in long-lasting Graves disease. CDR3 regions were amplified by Arm-PCR using iRepertoire HTBI primers to build TCR beta libraries. Using its own MiXCR run on the multiplex PCR reads, TCRdb lists one record per CDR3 protein. The sample contains over 300,000 distinct CDR3 sequences, around a fifth of which appear only once. Indicated time point: persistent/refractory GD, antithyroid drugs over 5 years with positive TRAb. There was RNA extracted from PBMCs, and the TCR library was made from it. The starting material was peripheral blood mononuclear cells (PBMCs), obtained when the disease was refractory, from a patient treated with antithyroid drugs. Every receptor here comes from a female donor with Graves disease.

This clonotype was found many times. This rearrangement joins TRBV2 to TRBJ1-5; 7 nucleotides line up with TRBD1. Trimming at V came to 4 bases and at J to 3 bases, leaving 9 bases not matched to a gene. The CDR3 has 16 residues. Germline V gene sequence: CDR1 SNHLY, CDR2 FYNNEI. As DNA, the CDR3 is TGTGCCAGCAGTGGAGTAGCAGGGGGGGACAATCAGCCCCAGCATTTT. Translating gives CASSGVAGGDNQPQHF.

J is TRBJ1-4 and V is TRBV28, with 11 bases identical to TRBD1. The J segment lost 6 bases and the V segment lost 6 bases, leaving 6 bases of the junction unmatched. The CDR3 totals 15 residues. CDR1 MDHEN and CDR2 SYDVKM come from the germline V gene. The CDR3: CASRRPGQGDEKLFF. The CDR3 bases are TGTGCCAGCAGAAGGCCGGGACAGGGGGATGAAAAACTGTTTTTT.

For this clonotype: A much larger clone differs from this one at a single base, so this may be a read error. The chain recombines TRBV12-3 or TRBV12-4 with TRBJ1-1; D remains ambiguous. Trimming cost V 0 bases and J 1 base, with 6 bases left between them. The CDR3 has 14 amino acids. In DNA, the CDR3 is TGTGCCAGCAGTTTAGCGTGGGGGAACACTGAAGCTTTCTTT. It codes for CASSLAWGNTEAFF.